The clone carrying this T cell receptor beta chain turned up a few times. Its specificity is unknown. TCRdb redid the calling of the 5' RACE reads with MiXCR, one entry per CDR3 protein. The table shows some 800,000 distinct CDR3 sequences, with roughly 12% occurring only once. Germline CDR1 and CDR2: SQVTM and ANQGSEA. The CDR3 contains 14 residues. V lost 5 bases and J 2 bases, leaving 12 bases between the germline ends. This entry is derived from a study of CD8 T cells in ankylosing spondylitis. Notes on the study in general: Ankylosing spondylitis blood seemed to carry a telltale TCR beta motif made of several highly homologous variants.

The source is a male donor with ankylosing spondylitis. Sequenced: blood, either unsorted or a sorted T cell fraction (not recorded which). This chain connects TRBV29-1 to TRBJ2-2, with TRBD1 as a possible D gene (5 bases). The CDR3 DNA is TGCAGCGTTTTATCAGGGCCCAACACCGGGGAGCTGTTTTTT. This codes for CSVLSGPNTGELFF.